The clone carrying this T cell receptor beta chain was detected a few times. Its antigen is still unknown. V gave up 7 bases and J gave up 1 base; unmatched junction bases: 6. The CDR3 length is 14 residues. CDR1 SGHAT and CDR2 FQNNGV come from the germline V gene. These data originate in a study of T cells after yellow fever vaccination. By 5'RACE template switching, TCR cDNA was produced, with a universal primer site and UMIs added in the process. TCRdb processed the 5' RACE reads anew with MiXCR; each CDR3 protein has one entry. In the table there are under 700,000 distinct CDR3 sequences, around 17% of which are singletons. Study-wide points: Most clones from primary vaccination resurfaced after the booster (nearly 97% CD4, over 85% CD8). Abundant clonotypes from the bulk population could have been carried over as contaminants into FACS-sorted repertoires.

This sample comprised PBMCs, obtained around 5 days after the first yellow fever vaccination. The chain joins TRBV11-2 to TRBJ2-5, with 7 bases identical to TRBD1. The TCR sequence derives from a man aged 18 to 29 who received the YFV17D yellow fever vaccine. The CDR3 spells CASNSQGTQETQYF. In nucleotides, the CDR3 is TGTGCCAGCAACTCACAGGGGACCCAAGAGACCCAGTACTTC.